This T cell receptor beta chain was observed in a study of blood T cell repertoires in COVID-19 (TCRdb year 2020). Context from the whole study: Samples covering the acute and convalescent phases of COVID-19 were provided by collaborators in the United States, Italy and Spain. The prospective study material was composed of cDNA or gDNA derived from T cells, B-cell-depleted T cells, or PBMCs. Deeply sampled blood TCRbeta repertoires from subjects exposed to, actively infected with, or recovered from COVID-19 were included in the dataset. The repertoires were released in a freely available public database meant as a resource for research on the immune response to SARS-CoV-2. Samples came from the ongoing ImmuneRACE study (first 160 participants) plus 1,254 subjects from 6 global collaborators. A de-identified subject ID, COVID-19 status, age in years and sex were almost always included in the sample metadata. Where HLA class I and class II types were available, the types were taken from metadata supplied by the sample provider, not from assay-based typing.

The junction carries 20 bases between V and J, which are trimmed by 9 bases and 2 bases respectively. According to the germline V gene (reference sequence), CDR1 reads LNHDA and CDR2 reads SQIVND. The CDR3 goes from the cysteine to the phenylalanine over 16 residues. Kept here is only the CDR3 DNA, which spans 48 bases and is read in frame from base 1. The collaborating institutions used their own protocols to collect whole blood in K2EDTA tubes. For TCRbeta analysis, collaborators shipped samples in one of three forms: frozen whole blood, isolated PBMCs, or DNA extracted from either of those sample types. Concerning this clone: Its antigen is currently not known. No per-base quality is available; no much larger clone lies one base away.

TCRbeta CDR3 regions were amplified from genomic DNA by means of the immunoSEQ Assay, a bias-controlled multiplex PCR. The paper's processing steps were these. Within the assay, amplification of reference gene primers was used to estimate how many nucleated cells each sample contained. To quantify the absolute abundance of each unique TCRbeta CDR3 rearrangement, sequence reads were collapsed and filtered. For each sample, productive Simpson clonality was calculated by taking the square root of Simpson's diversity index across productive rearrangements. TCRdb obtained this table from immuneACCESS and retained in-frame rearrangements with V and J assigned. These tables miss some clones; where compared with another copy, unresolved V genes account for less than half of the shortfall, and the remainder is unexplained. Clonal size and the V and J genes are those of that table, whereas D and trimming came from the DNA. Within this sample are more than 250,000 clones, with approximately 82% of them counted one time only. Of the sample, approximately 1.3% falls within the top ten clones.

On the study overall, not on this receptor specifically: Clinical and demographic metadata were provided uncurated, with the amount varying by source and participant.

The sequence joins TRBV19 to TRBJ1-3; a weak D assignment points to TRBD1 (6 bases agree). The clonotype originates from a woman aged 45-59 years with acute or convalescent COVID-19. Sequencing was carried out using peripheral blood. The CDR3 has the sequence CASQQQGGWAGNTIYF. The nucleotide sequence is given as TGTGCCAGCCAACAACAGGGCGGCTGGGCTGGAAACACCATATATTTT.